The 21 T cell receptor beta chains below were found in one sample sequenced in a study of regulatory T cells in long-lasting Graves disease. HTBI primers from iRepertoire and Arm-PCR of CDR3 regions yielded the TCR beta libraries. TCRdb fed the multiplex PCR reads into MiXCR, producing one record per CDR3 protein. This sample has roughly 350,000 distinct CDR3 sequences; approximately 15% occur once, and the top ten carry about 32%. Time point given: newly diagnosed GD, antithyroid drugs for less than 3 months. Making the TCR library involved RNA that had been extracted from PBMCs. These data were likewise used in another study, on T cells in Graves' hyperthyroidism and ophthalmopathy.

The sample consisted of peripheral blood mononuclear cells (PBMCs), taken at new diagnosis, from a patient treated with antithyroid drugs. The receptor set was obtained from a man aged 40-49 years with Graves disease.

Many counts were recorded for this clonotype. This chain uses TRBV27 with TRBJ2-2; TRBD2 agrees at 10 bases. In germline, CDR1 is MNHEY, CDR2 SMNVEV (reference sequence). V lost 0 bases to trimming and J lost 4 bases; unmatched junction nucleotides: 11. The CDR3 is 19 residues long. The CDR3 region has the DNA TGTGCCAGCAGTTTATCTCGACAAGGGCTAGCGGGGGTCACCGGGGAGCTGTTTTTT. Its protein product is CASSLSRQGLAGVTGELFF.

The J gene is TRBJ1-6, the V gene TRBV5-5; D is possibly TRBD1 (5 bases). Deletions cut 4 bases from V and 8 bases from J, with 19 bases between. CDR3 size: 16 residues. In germline, CDR1 is SGHKS, CDR2 YYEKEE (reference sequence). CDR3 loop: CASSPHARTTDSPLHF. In DNA form, the CDR3 reads TGTGCCAGCAGCCCCCATGCCAGGACAACGGATTCACCCCTCCACTTT.

This clonotype was detected many times. V is TRBV7-9 and J is TRBJ2-3, with 11 nucleotides matching TRBD2. The CDR3 covers 16 residues. Unmatched junction bases numbered 5, after V lost 4 bases and J lost 2 bases. Germline V lookup: CDR1 SEHNR, CDR2 FQNEAQ (reference sequence). This chain's CDR3 is CASSSGTSGYTDTQYF. CDR3 nucleotide sequence: TGTGCCAGCAGCTCAGGGACTAGCGGATACACAGATACGCAGTATTTT.

This clonotype was detected many times. J is TRBJ1-1 and V is TRBV10-3, with unresolved D. Trimming cost V 2 bases and J 4 bases, with 8 bases left between them. Germline-derived CDR1 and CDR2 are ENHRY and SYGVKD. The CDR3 consists of 13 residues. The CDR3 nucleotides are TGTGCCATCAGTGAGAATGAGTTCACTGAAGCTTTCTTT. It yields the protein CAISENEFTEAFF.

The chain combines TRBV7-8 with TRBJ1-4; D is uncertain. Trimming pared 1 base from V and 4 bases from J, leaving 16 bases between. The CDR3 spans 17 residues. CDR1 SGHVS and CDR2 FQNEAQ come from the germline V gene. DNA of the CDR3: TGTGCCAGCAGCTTAGTCCCCCCTGGCAGTGGTAATGAAAAACTGTTTTTT. Its translation: CASSLVPPGSGNEKLFF.

The gene calls are TRBV5-4 and TRBJ2-1; a weak D match, TRBD2 (6 bases). The CDR3 totals 15 residues. The ends were cut back, 8 bases at V and 4 bases at J, with 19 bases in the middle. Per the germline V gene, CDR1 is SGHNT and CDR2 is YYREEE (reference sequence). In nucleotides, the CDR3 is TGTGCCAGTCGACCACCCGGGACTGGTTACAATGAGCAGTTCTTC. This encodes CASRPPGTGYNEQFF.

On this clonotype itself: Just one base apart from a much larger clone, this may be a read error. This chain connects TRBV20-1 to TRBJ2-1, with 8 bases identical to TRBD2. J lost 12 bases, V lost 3 bases, and 10 bases had no gene match. In germline, CDR1 is DFQATT, CDR2 SNEGSKA (reference sequence). There are 13 residues in the CDR3. The CDR3 DNA is TGCAGTGCTAGTGGACTAGCCGCTCGGGGGCAGTTCTTC. It translates to CSASGLAARGQFF.

This clonotype was picked up many times. The rearrangement joins TRBV6-2 or TRBV6-3 to TRBJ2-1; possible D gene TRBD2, 5 bases. TRBJ2-5 explains the end of the DNA better; the J call may be wrong. CDR3 length: 16 amino acids. CDR1 and CDR2 from the germline V gene are MNHEY and SVGEGT. For the CDR3, the DNA is TGTGCCAGCAGACGCCCCGCCGGGAATACGGGAGAGACCCAGTACTTC. It codes for CASRRPAGNTGETQYF.

The chain links TRBV24-1 to TRBJ1-2, with 7 bases lining up with TRBD1. The V gene end was trimmed by 4 bases and the J gene end by 5 bases; junction bases not matched to a gene: 18. The CDR3 extends over 18 amino acids. From germline, CDR1 is KGHDR and CDR2 SFDVKD. The CDR3 spells CATSDPQWGDSGSYGYTF. The CDR3 DNA reads TGTGCCACCAGTGACCCGCAGTGGGGGGACAGCGGTTCATATGGCTACACCTTC.

This clonotype appeared many times. J is TRBJ2-4 and V is TRBV30; the D call may be TRBD1 or TRBD2 (5 bases each). Germline values: CDR1 GTSNPN, CDR2 SVGIG (reference sequence). CDR3 length: 18 residues. The ends were cut back, 0 bases at V and 0 bases at J, with 18 bases in the middle. CDR3 residues: CAWSVRERQGVAKNIQYF. In DNA form, the CDR3 reads TGTGCCTGGAGTGTACGAGAGAGGCAGGGAGTAGCCAAAAACATTCAGTACTTC.

This clonotype showed up many times. This chain joins TRBV11-2 and TRBJ2-7, with 8 positions matching TRBD2. This CDR3 has 16 amino acids. Germline loops: CDR1 SGHAT, CDR2 FQNNGV. V dropped 0 bases and J dropped 3; count of bases not matched to a gene: 7. Written as DNA, the CDR3 is TGTGCCAGCAGCTTAGACGCACGGGGGGGCGGCTACGAGCAGTACTTC. Its translation is CASSLDARGGGYEQYF.

The chain carries TRBV4-1 and TRBJ2-4; no clear D gene. The CDR3 is made up of 17 amino acids. The ends were cut back, 0 bases at V and 8 bases at J, with 20 bases in the middle. CDR1 is MGHRA, CDR2 YSYEKL, per germline. In DNA, the CDR3 is TGCGCCAGCAGCCAAGATAGCCGGATGTTGGGTTCAGACATTCAGTACTTC. Protein sequence: CASSQDSRMLGSDIQYF.

This chain links TRBV11-3 with TRBJ2-3, with D perhaps TRBD2 (6 bases). Germline assignment: CDR1 SGHNT and CDR2 YENEEA. Trimming took 5 bases from V and 3 from J, leaving 18 bases between them. The CDR3 has 16 residues. CDR3 protein: CASSPPGQGGTDTQYF. Written as DNA, the CDR3 is TGTGCCAGCAGCCCCCCCGGCCAGGGAGGAACAGATACGCAGTATTTT.

This chain links TRBV6-4 with TRBJ2-6; unclear D gene. This CDR3 has 15 amino acids. CDR1 is MRHNA and CDR2 is SNTAGT in the germline V gene. V was cut by 2 bases and J by 2 bases, with 7 bases left in between. The CDR3 reads CASSDGGTGANVLTF. The CDR3 coding sequence is TGTGCCAGCAGTGACGGTGGTACTGGGGCCAACGTCCTGACTTTC.

The sample holds many counts of this clonotype. CDR3 loop: CATSDPTATGRETQYF. As DNA, the CDR3 is TGTGCCACCAGTGATCCCACGGCAACAGGACGCGAGACCCAGTACTTC. The V and J genes are TRBV24-1 and TRBJ2-5; D possibly corresponds to TRBD1 (5 bases). Germline CDR1 is KGHDR and CDR2 is SFDVKD. Trimming cost V 3 bases and J 5 bases, with 18 bases left between them. This CDR3 region has 16 residues.

This clonotype was counted many times. The chain joins TRBV5-1 to TRBJ2-1; 8 nucleotides line up with TRBD1. This CDR3 contains 16 residues. Germline CDR1 SGHRS, CDR2 YFSETQ. V shed 4 bases and J 2 bases; nucleotides not matched to a gene: 8. The CDR3 bases are TGCGCCAGCAGCCTGGCGGTGGGACAGGCCTACAATGAGCAGTTCTTC. It encodes CASSLAVGQAYNEQFF.

This clonotype was seen ten or more times. The genes are TRBV11-2 and TRBJ1-4, with TRBD1 matching over 7 bases. With V trimmed by 5 bases and J by 4 bases, 4 bases remained unmatched. The CDR3 covers 14 residues. Germline CDR1 reads SGHAT; CDR2 reads FQNNGV. This CDR3 is CASSLGQSNEKLFF. The DNA for the CDR3 is TGTGCCAGCAGCCTGGGACAGAGTAATGAAAAACTGTTTTTT.

In its sample, this clonotype was seen once. Being one base from a much bigger clone, this may be a read error. The CDR3 nucleotides read TGTGCCAGCAAATTCTACGAGCAGTTCTTC. Protein sequence: CASKFYEQFF. V and J are TRBV7-9 and TRBJ2-3; D is uncertain. The DNA end is more similar to TRBJ2-1, so the J call may be wrong. The germline CDR1 and CDR2 sequences are SEHNR and FQNEAQ (reference sequence). The CDR3 runs to 10 residues.

This clonotype was seen repeatedly, ten times or more. V and J are TRBV7-2 and TRBJ2-7; 8 bases align to TRBD2. Trimming removed 5 bases from V and 2 bases from J; junction bases left unmatched: 8. CDR1 and CDR2 from the germline V gene are SGHTA and FQGNSA. The CDR3 loop spans 15 amino acids. The CDR3 sequence: CASSHRVGGAYEQYF. The CDR3 bases are TGTGCCAGCAGCCACCGGGTCGGGGGGGCCTACGAGCAGTACTTC.

The chain has TRBV20-1 and TRBJ2-3; the match to TRBD1 covers 9 bases. CDR3 length: 16 amino acids. In germline, CDR1 is DFQATT, CDR2 SNEGSKA (reference sequence). V gave up 4 bases and J gave up 2 bases; unmatched junction bases: 10. CDR3 protein: CSATQQGALFTDTQYF. DNA of the CDR3: TGCAGTGCTACCCAACAGGGGGCGCTTTTCACAGATACGCAGTATTTT.

This clonotype was seen only a few times. The chain recombines TRBV20-1 with TRBJ1-6; D perhaps matches TRBD1 (6 bases). The ends were cut back, 2 bases at V and 0 bases at J, with 14 bases in the middle. Germline V gene sequence: CDR1 DFQATT, CDR2 SNEGSKA (reference sequence). The CDR3 runs to 17 residues. The CDR3 here is CSARRGGSGSYNSPLHF. For the CDR3, the DNA is TGCAGTGCTAGAAGGGGGGGGTCGGGCTCCTATAATTCACCCCTCCACTTT.